Following are 32 T cell receptor beta chains from one sample sequenced in a study of blood T cells in healthy people across ages. The use of a sample-barcoded 5' primer and a J-beta primer mix characterized a second PCR of about 7 to 12 cycles. TCRdb re-derived calls from the 5' RACE reads in MiXCR, one entry per CDR3 protein. Altogether around 970,000 distinct CDR3 sequences are present, roughly 51% being singletons, with the ten largest covering roughly a fifth. Sequencing input: blood. The source of these receptors is a woman in her sixties or seventies in good health.

CDR3 nucleotides: TGTGCCAGCAGCGACCCGGGAGGAAAGGACGAGCAGTACTTC. The encoded protein is CASSDPGGKDEQYF. This chain uses TRBV3-1 with TRBJ2-7; 7 nucleotides line up with TRBD2. This CDR3 comprises 14 residues. V gave up 5 bases and J gave up 5 bases; unmatched junction bases: 9. The germline gives CDR1 LGHDT, CDR2 YNNKEL (reference sequence).

The chain combines TRBV5-1 with TRBJ1-2, with a possible D match to TRBD1 (6 bases). The CDR3 sequence is 14 residues long. V was pared by 6 bases and J by 3 bases, with 15 bases between. Germline lookup yields CDR1 SGHRS and CDR2 YFSETQ. The DNA of the CDR3 is TGCGCCAGCACACAGGGACGGGGTGACTATGGCTACACCTTC. This sequence encodes CASTQGRGDYGYTF. Filled out from reference TRBV5-1 and TRBJ1-2, the complete variable domain reads KAGVTQTPRYLIKTRGQQVTLSCSPISGHRSVSWYQQTPGQGLQFLFEYFSETQRNKGNFPGRFSGRQFSNSRSEMNVSTLELGDSALYLCASTQGRGDYGYTFGSGTRLTVV.

The rearrangement uses TRBV7-3 and TRBJ2-1; D ambiguous. The germline CDR1 and CDR2 sequences are SGHTA and FQGTGA. Trimming shortened V by 6 bases and J by 4 bases, and 19 bases separated the two germline ends. The CDR3 runs to 16 residues. The CDR3, as DNA: TGTGCCAGCAGGGATATGTCAGGATCCGGTTACAATGAGCAGTTCTTC. It yields the protein CASRDMSGSGYNEQFF.

This clonotype has only a few counts. This rearrangement joins TRBV20-1 to TRBJ2-5; weak D call: TRBD2 (5 bases). This CDR3 region has 15 residues. CDR1 and CDR2 (germline): DFQATT, SNEGSKA (reference sequence). V gave up 1 base and J gave up 0 bases, with 12 bases separating them. CDR3 amino acids: CSARALWGDQETQYF. CDR3 coding DNA: TGCAGTGCTAGAGCCCTATGGGGAGACCAAGAGACCCAGTACTTC.

The chain combines TRBV7-2 with TRBJ2-1; D is uncertain. The CDR3 is 12 residues long. Trimming left V 5 bases short and J 8 bases short, with 10 bases between. CDR1 and CDR2 from the germline V gene are SGHTA and FQGNSA. The CDR3 is CASSRRTDEQFF. In nucleotides, the CDR3 is TGTGCCAGCAGCCGAAGAACGGATGAGCAGTTCTTC.

This clonotype was detected only a few times. V is TRBV7-9 and J is TRBJ1-1; TRBD1 is a possible D gene (5 bases). Trimming left V 1 base short and J 6 bases short, with 21 bases between. This CDR3 has 17 residues. Germline V gives CDR1 SEHNR, CDR2 FQNEAQ (reference sequence). The CDR3 spells CASSLGGGRAQVAEAFF. The CDR3 nucleotides read TGTGCCAGCAGCTTAGGGGGGGGGAGGGCGCAGGTTGCTGAAGCTTTCTTT.

This chain connects TRBV10-3 to TRBJ1-5, with a weak D call TRBD1 (6 bases). Germline V gives CDR1 ENHRY, CDR2 SYGVKD. The CDR3 extends over 14 amino acids. The V gene lost 10 bases and the J gene lost 5 bases, with 18 bases spanning the gap. The CDR3 sequence is CASNTGLEDQPQHF. CDR3 sequence (DNA): TGTGCCAGCAACACAGGGCTCGAGGATCAGCCCCAGCATTTT.

This clonotype was observed a few times. The chain carries TRBV27 and TRBJ1-4, with D possibly TRBD1 on 5 matching bases. The CDR3 is 15 amino acids. V lost 0 bases, J lost 5 bases, and 10 bases lay in between. Germline-derived CDR1 and CDR2 are MNHEY and SMNVEV (reference sequence). DNA of the CDR3: TGTGCCAGCAGTTTATCAACGGGGGTAAATGAAAAACTGTTTTTT. The encoded protein is CASSLSTGVNEKLFF.

The J gene is TRBJ2-7, the V gene TRBV5-6, with 7 nucleotides matching TRBD2. With V trimmed by 4 bases and J by 2 bases, 12 bases remained unmatched. The CDR3 runs to 16 residues. The germline V gene has CDR1 SGHDT and CDR2 YYEEEE. CDR3 in amino acids: CASSKKPSGTPYEQYF. In DNA form, the CDR3 reads TGTGCCAGCAGCAAAAAGCCTAGCGGTACTCCCTACGAGCAGTACTTC.

V and J are TRBV4-3 and TRBJ2-1; possibly TRBD1 for D (6 bases). Trimming removed 2 bases from V and 9 bases from J, with 23 bases in between. CDR1 and CDR2 (germline): LGHNA, YSLEER. The CDR3 runs to 17 residues. CDR3 nucleotide sequence: TGCGCCAGCAGCCAACGCTCACAGGGAGCGGTCAAAGGTGAGCAGTTCTTC. Encoded protein: CASSQRSQGAVKGEQFF.

This clonotype was counted a few times. V is TRBV4-3 and J is TRBJ2-4; 8 nucleotides match TRBD2. Trimming at V came to 1 base and at J to 7 bases, leaving 12 bases not matched to a gene. CDR3 length equals 17 residues. The germline CDR1 and CDR2 sequences are LGHNA and YSLEER. CDR3 in DNA: TGCGCCAGCAGCCAAGGATGGGGAGCGGGAGTCTCCAACATTCAGTACTTC. It translates to CASSQGWGAGVSNIQYF.

The chain carries TRBV11-2 and TRBJ2-3; 8 bases map to TRBD1. This CDR3 is built from 14 residues. Germline lookup yields CDR1 SGHAT and CDR2 FQNNGV. Trimming took 5 bases from V and 4 from J; bases not matched to a gene: 5. CDR3 residues: CASSVQGVPDTQYF. DNA of the CDR3: TGTGCCAGCAGCGTACAGGGGGTGCCAGATACGCAGTATTTT.

The chain employs TRBV10-3 and TRBJ1-1; D remains unclear. Trimming took 4 bases from V and 4 from J, leaving 10 bases between them. Per the germline V gene, CDR1 is ENHRY and CDR2 is SYGVKD. CDR3 length: 13 residues. DNA of the CDR3: TGTGCCATCAGTGGGAACGGGGTCACTGAAGCTTTCTTT. It is translated as CAISGNGVTEAFF.

This clonotype was detected only a few times. The chain recombines TRBV11-2 with TRBJ2-3; D remains ambiguous. CDR3 size: 11 residues. Trimming left V 7 bases short and J 5 bases short, with 7 bases between. The germline V gene encodes CDR1 SGHAT and CDR2 FQNNGV. CDR3 sequence (DNA): TGTGCCAGCAACAATGGAGATACGCAGTATTTT. It codes for CASNNGDTQYF.

The chain has TRBV12-3 or TRBV12-4 and TRBJ2-5; D is undetermined. Trimming removed 7 bases from V and 7 bases from J, with 13 bases in between. The CDR3 contains 12 residues. The CDR3 spells CASTPPGGTQYF. DNA for the CDR3: TGTGCCAGCACCCCCCCTGGTGGGACCCAGTACTTC.

On this clonotype itself: Its ends do not fully match the called genes, so a read error is possible. This chain uses TRBV30 with TRBJ1-2, with unresolved D. This CDR3 is built from 13 residues. Germline V gene sequence: CDR1 GTSNPN, CDR2 SVGIG (reference sequence). For the CDR3, the DNA is TGTGCCTGGAGTGTACTGCTTAACTATGGCTACATCTTC. It specifies CAWSVLLNYGYIF.

This clonotype occurred a few times. The chain carries TRBV29-1 and TRBJ2-1; 11 positions agree with TRBD2. Germline CDR1 is SQVTM and CDR2 is ANQGSEA. The CDR3 spans 15 residues. V lost 6 bases and J lost 7; bases outside the gene matches: 11. The CDR3 here is CSVDILAGDGNEQFF. The CDR3 DNA reads as TGCAGCGTCGATATACTAGCGGGAGATGGTAATGAGCAGTTCTTC.

This chain connects TRBV29-1 to TRBJ2-5; perhaps TRBD2 as D (5 bases). The CDR3 has 12 amino acids. Per germline, CDR1 SQVTM and CDR2 ANQGSEA. Trimming removed 7 bases from V and 1 base from J, with 10 bases in between. The CDR3 protein is CSAEGSQETQYF. The CDR3 DNA follows: TGCAGCGCCGAGGGCAGCCAAGAGACCCAGTACTTC.

The chain joins TRBV4-3 to TRBJ2-3; TRBD2 aligns across 11 bases. This CDR3 is 20 amino acids long. Germline CDR1 LGHNA, CDR2 YSLEER. V lost 0 bases and J lost 5; bases outside the gene matches: 16. This chain's CDR3 is CASSQEGGTSGPRALDTQYF. The CDR3 nucleotides are TGCGCCAGCAGCCAAGAAGGTGGGACTAGCGGACCCAGAGCCCTAGATACGCAGTATTTT.

CDR3: CSAPSRDRDSGNTIYF. CDR3 in DNA: TGCAGTGCTCCTTCCCGGGACAGGGACTCTGGAAACACCATATATTTT. This chain connects TRBV20-1 to TRBJ1-3; 9 bases are shared with TRBD1. This CDR3 is 16 amino acids long. Unmatched junction bases numbered 8, after V lost 5 bases and J lost 0 bases. The germline gives CDR1 DFQATT, CDR2 SNEGSKA (reference sequence).

The rearrangement joins TRBV10-2 to TRBJ2-1; TRBD2 might be the D (6 bases). CDR1 and CDR2 (germline): WSHSY, SAAADI. There are 13 residues in the CDR3. The V and J ends lost 6 bases and 7 bases respectively, with 13 bases between them. This CDR3 reads CASRTGTLNEQFF. The DNA for the CDR3 is TGCGCCAGCAGGACCGGGACTTTAAATGAGCAGTTCTTC.

The chain has TRBV27 and TRBJ2-1; 10 bases map to TRBD2. CDR1 and CDR2 (germline): MNHEY, SMNVEV (reference sequence). The CDR3 runs to 15 residues. V was pared by 5 bases and J by 7 bases, with 8 bases of the junction left unmatched. The CDR3 region is CASSRAGGPGNEQFF. The CDR3 coding sequence is TGTGCCAGCAGTCGAGCGGGAGGGCCTGGGAATGAGCAGTTCTTC.

This clonotype was detected only a few times. The CDR3: CSARFSLVEHSNQPQHF. The DNA for the CDR3 is TGCAGTGCTAGATTTTCACTCGTCGAGCATAGCAATCAGCCCCAGCATTTT. J is TRBJ1-5 and V is TRBV20-1; D gene uncertain. Germline CDR1 reads DFQATT; CDR2 reads SNEGSKA (reference sequence). Trimming took off 2 bases at V and 0 bases at J, with 17 bases between the two ends. The CDR3 sequence is 17 residues long.

J is TRBJ2-3 and V is TRBV28; no reliable D call. This CDR3 has 15 amino acids. Trimming cost V 0 bases and J 0 bases, with 7 bases left between them. Per germline, CDR1 MDHEN and CDR2 SYDVKM. In nucleotides, the CDR3 is TGTGCCAGCAGTTTATGGGTGGGTAGCACAGATACGCAGTATTTT. This encodes CASSLWVGSTDTQYF.

Turning to this clonotype: A read error may produce the germline difference seen at one junction end. CDR3 DNA: TGTGCCAGCTCACCGGACAGGCAAACCTACAATGAACAGTTCTTC. It translates to CASSPDRQTYNEQFF. V usage is TRBV18 and J usage is TRBJ2-1, with TRBD1 identical over 7 bases. The CDR3 totals 15 residues. The germline CDR1 and CDR2 sequences are KGHSH and LQKENI.

This clonotype was found a few times. The genes are TRBV20-1 and TRBJ2-1; either TRBD1 or TRBD2 may fit D (5 bases each). Trimming took 4 bases from V and 7 from J, leaving 11 bases between them. This CDR3 is 12 amino acids long. Per the germline V gene, CDR1 is DFQATT and CDR2 is SNEGSKA (reference sequence). This CDR3 reads CSATGLQNEQFF. CDR3 sequence (DNA): TGCAGTGCTACGGGGCTCCAAAATGAGCAGTTCTTC.

This clonotype has more than one count but fewer than ten. The chain carries TRBV12-3 or TRBV12-4 and TRBJ1-2; D gene unclear. This CDR3 contains 14 residues. V shed 7 bases and J shed 9 bases, with 21 bases lying between them. The CDR3 loop reads CASTLGRYRYSYTF. The CDR3 DNA reads TGTGCCAGCACCCTCGGACGGTACCGTTATAGCTACACCTTC.

This sequence joins TRBV4-1 and TRBJ2-7; 7 bases are a match to TRBD1. Germline V gene sequence: CDR1 MGHRA, CDR2 YSYEKL. V shed 1 base and J 4 bases; nucleotides not matched to a gene: 10. This CDR3 spans 16 amino acids. CDR3 region: CASSQGPRTGNYEQYF. In DNA form, the CDR3 reads TGCGCCAGCAGCCAAGGTCCGCGGACAGGAAATTACGAGCAGTACTTC.

This clonotype was found a few times. V and J are TRBV3-1 and TRBJ2-7; no clear D gene. CDR3 size: 13 residues. V lost 3 bases to trimming and J lost 6 bases, with 12 bases between them. The V gene's germline CDR1 is LGHDT and CDR2 YNNKEL (reference sequence). This chain's CDR3 is CASSQGSPTEQYF. In DNA form, the CDR3 reads TGTGCCAGCAGCCAGGGTTCCCCGACCGAGCAGTACTTC.

The V and J genes are TRBV28 and TRBJ1-3, with TRBD1 matching over 8 bases. Trimming took 5 bases from V and 4 from J; bases not matched to a gene: 16. Germline CDR1 and CDR2: MDHEN and SYDVKM. There are 18 residues in the CDR3. The CDR3 sequence is CASSPTPGTGLWGNTIYF. The CDR3 DNA reads as TGTGCCAGCAGTCCAACCCCTGGGACAGGCTTATGGGGAAACACCATATATTTT.

A few counts support this clonotype. The V gene is TRBV6-5, the J gene TRBJ2-7, with D perhaps TRBD1 (6 bases). This CDR3 region has 19 residues. V shed 0 bases and J shed 2 bases, with 23 bases lying between them. Germline V lookup: CDR1 MNHEY, CDR2 SVGAGI. CDR3 protein: CASSYSIPVDRLQPYEQYF. CDR3 nucleotides: TGTGCCAGCAGTTACTCGATCCCCGTGGACAGACTGCAGCCCTACGAGCAGTACTTC.

The chain joins TRBV19 to TRBJ2-3; the D is unclear. Looked up from germline, CDR1 is LNHDA and CDR2 is SQIVND (reference sequence). This CDR3 has 12 amino acids. Trimming pared 3 bases from V and 3 bases from J, leaving 4 bases between. In nucleotides, the CDR3 is TGTGCCAGTAGTATTGCGACAGATACGCAGTATTTT. It yields the protein CASSIATDTQYF.